The text below deals with one TCR beta chain. The target antigen is unknown. TCR beta libraries were prepared from cDNA with unique molecular identifiers. From the PCR reads, TCRdb called clonotypes with MiXCR, one entry per CDR3 protein. Counted here are about 200,000 distinct CDR3 sequences, 25% to 35% occurring once; the ten biggest clones make up 3% to 3.5%. These data come from a study of post-analysis software for immune sequencing data. Whole-study results and caveats: Controls' normalized Chao1 diversity significantly exceeded that of multiple sclerosis patients. Elevated frequency relative to controls characterized several TRBV segments in patients, TRBV5-6, TRBV5-1 and TRBV20-1 among them.

V was pared by 1 base and J by 3 bases, with 4 bases of the junction left unmatched. The V gene's germline CDR1 is DFQATT and CDR2 SNEGSKA (reference sequence). The CDR3 sequence is 15 residues long. The origin of this receptor is a girl aged 2 to 17 with multiple sclerosis. The chain couples TRBV20-1 to TRBJ2-5, with TRBD2 matching 11 bases. Material for sequencing was blood. The DNA of the CDR3 is TGCAGTGCTAGAGGGGTTAGCGGGAGGGAAGAGACCCAGTACTTC. Protein sequence: CSARGVSGREETQYF.